This entry describes one T cell receptor (beta chain). What it binds is not known. These data belong to a study of radiotherapy plus CTLA-4 blockade in lung cancer. Overall study context: Disease control reached approximately 30%, with objective responses in over 15%. Overall study findings and caveats: The authors reported that early blood T cell clone dynamics, with interferon-beta, best predicted response. An expansion of tumor-derived TCR clones occurred in blood after radiotherapy plus ipilimumab.

Profiled with immunoSEQ multiplex PCR; TCRdb holds only in-frame clones, not every one. Here the sample spans tens of thousands of clones, about 78% being singletons. Receiving focal radiation plus CTLA-4 blockade with ipilimumab were patients who had chemo-refractory metastatic non-small-cell lung cancer. The sequencing here drew on peripheral blood, taken from a patient treated with radiotherapy plus ipilimumab. The receptor's source is a human donor with non-small cell lung cancer who had a partial response to radiotherapy plus ipilimumab. Some clones in this sample may be carry-over from other donors' samples.

DNA of the CDR3: TGTGCCAGCAGCCCCGAGGGGACAGCCCTGGGCTACACCTTC. Protein: CASSPEGTALGYTF. The rearrangement joins TRBV7-2 to TRBJ1-2, with TRBD1 identical over 7 bases. V shed 5 bases and J 8 bases; nucleotides not matched to a gene: 11. This CDR3 has 14 amino acids. The germline CDR1 and CDR2 sequences are SGHTA and FQGNSA.